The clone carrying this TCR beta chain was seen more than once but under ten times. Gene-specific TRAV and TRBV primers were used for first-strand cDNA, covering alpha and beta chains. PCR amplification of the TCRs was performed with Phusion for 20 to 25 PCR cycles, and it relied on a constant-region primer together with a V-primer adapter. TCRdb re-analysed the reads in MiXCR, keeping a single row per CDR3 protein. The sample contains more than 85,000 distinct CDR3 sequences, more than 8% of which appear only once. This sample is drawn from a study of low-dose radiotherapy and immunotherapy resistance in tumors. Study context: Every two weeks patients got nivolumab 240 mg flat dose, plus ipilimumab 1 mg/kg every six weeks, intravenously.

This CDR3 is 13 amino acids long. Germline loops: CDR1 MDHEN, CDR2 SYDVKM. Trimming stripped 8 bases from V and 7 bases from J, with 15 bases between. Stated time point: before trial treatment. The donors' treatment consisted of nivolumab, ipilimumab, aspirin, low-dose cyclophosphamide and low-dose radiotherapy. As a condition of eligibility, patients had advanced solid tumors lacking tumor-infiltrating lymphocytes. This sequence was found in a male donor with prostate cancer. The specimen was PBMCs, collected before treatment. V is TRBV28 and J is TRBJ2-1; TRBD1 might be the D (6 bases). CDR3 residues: CASAQGGRNEQFF. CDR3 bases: TGTGCCAGCGCCCAAGGGGGTCGGAATGAGCAGTTCTTC.